The 21 T cell receptor beta chains in this list originate from one sample, sequenced in a study of CD8 T cells in ankylosing spondylitis. MiXCR was run by TCRdb on the 5' RACE reads, yielding one entry per CDR3 protein. The sample carries about 210,000 distinct CDR3 sequences, under 8.5% recorded once. The sample taken for sequencing was blood, either unsorted or a sorted T cell fraction (not recorded which). The receptors were sampled from a female donor with ankylosing spondylitis or in good health (not recorded which).

This clonotype was seen at least ten times. The V and J genes are TRBV7-2 and TRBJ1-2; 7 bases are shared with TRBD1. CDR3 length: 15 residues. V shed 1 base and J 8 bases; nucleotides not matched to a gene: 10. The germline gives CDR1 SGHTA, CDR2 FQGNSA. In nucleotides, the CDR3 is TGTGCCAGCAGCTTAGTGTCCCCCAGGGGGGAAGGCTACACCTTC. Residues: CASSLVSPRGEGYTF.

This clonotype was seen a handful of times. CDR3 amino acids: CASSLDQTGEQFF. The CDR3 nucleotides read TGTGCCAGCAGCTTGGACCAGACAGGTGAGCAGTTCTTC. The chain combines TRBV7-8 with TRBJ2-1; tentative D call: TRBD1 (6 bases). This CDR3 region has 13 residues. The germline V and J ends were trimmed by 3 bases and 9 bases, with 12 bases remaining between them. Germline-derived CDR1 and CDR2 are SGHVS and FQNEAQ.

In the case of this clonotype: It may be a read error: a sequence one base away is much more abundant. This chain uses TRBV19 with TRBJ2-1, with 7 bases matching TRBD1. The CDR3 covers 13 residues. V shed 5 bases and J 5 bases; nucleotides not matched to a gene: 3. Per the germline V gene, CDR1 is LNHDA and CDR2 is SQIVND (reference sequence). CDR3 in amino acids: CASSFDRDNEQFF. In DNA form, the CDR3 reads TGTGCCAGTAGTTTCGACAGGGACAATGAGCAGTTCTTC.

Many counts were recorded for this clonotype. The V gene is TRBV7-8, the J gene TRBJ2-2; D may match TRBD1 or TRBD2 (5 bases each). This CDR3 comprises 18 residues. In germline, CDR1 is SGHVS, CDR2 FQNEAQ. The V end was cut by 5 bases, the J end by 5 bases, with 24 bases between. The CDR3 loop is CASSNPRQKADGTGELFF. The CDR3 bases are TGTGCCAGCAGCAACCCCCGACAGAAAGCGGATGGAACCGGGGAGCTGTTTTTT. Combining the CDR3 with reference TRBV7-8 and TRBJ2-2 gives the whole variable domain GAGVSQSPRYKVAKRGQDVALRCDPISGHVSLFWYQQALGQGPEFLTYFQNEAQLDKSGLPSDRFFAERPEGSVSTLKIQRTQQEDSAVYLCASSNPRQKADGTGELFFGEGSRLTVL.

This clonotype was seen ten or more times. This chain joins TRBV12-3 or TRBV12-4 and TRBJ1-1, with a possible D match to TRBD1 (6 bases). The CDR3 is 15 amino acids. V lost 7 bases, J lost 1 base, and 16 bases lay in between. The CDR3 loop reads CASTPRAGANTEAFF. In DNA, the CDR3 is TGTGCCAGCACTCCCCGGGCAGGGGCGAACACTGAAGCTTTCTTT.

This clonotype occurred a few times. The chain recombines TRBV5-1 with TRBJ2-1; weak D call: TRBD2 (6 bases). From germline, CDR1 is SGHRS and CDR2 YFSETQ. CDR3 size: 16 residues. V shed 0 bases and J shed 7 bases, with 17 bases lying between them. The DNA of the CDR3 is TGCGCCAGCAGCTTGGTCGGGGGTACCAGCCAAAATGAGCAGTTCTTC. As protein: CASSLVGGTSQNEQFF.

This clonotype was counted at least ten times. This chain joins TRBV20-1 and TRBJ2-1; D is uncertain. This CDR3 has 16 amino acids. The V end lost 0 bases, the J end lost 9 bases, and 21 bases lay between the germline ends. Germline values: CDR1 DFQATT, CDR2 SNEGSKA (reference sequence). The chain's CDR3 is CSARDLKNNRDSEQFF. CDR3 bases: TGCAGTGCTAGAGATTTGAAGAATAATAGAGATAGTGAGCAGTTCTTC.

This clonotype was picked up many times. The gene calls are TRBV20-1 and TRBJ2-7; possible D gene TRBD1, 5 bases. The CDR3 is made up of 14 amino acids. V lost 0 bases, J lost 2 bases, and 11 bases lay in between. Germline CDR1 and CDR2: DFQATT and SNEGSKA (reference sequence). The CDR3 is CSARDQQDAYEQYF. The CDR3 nucleotides are TGCAGTGCTAGAGATCAACAGGATGCCTACGAGCAGTACTTC.

Many counts were recorded for this clonotype. The V and J genes are TRBV3-1 and TRBJ2-5, with D perhaps given as TRBD1 or TRBD2 (6 bases each). CDR3 length: 14 amino acids. Trimming shortened V by 5 bases and J by 5 bases, and 15 bases separated the two germline ends. From germline, CDR1 is LGHDT and CDR2 YNNKEL (reference sequence). The CDR3, as DNA: TGTGCCAGCAGCGAAACAGGGAGGAGCGAGACCCAGTACTTC. It translates to CASSETGRSETQYF.

The sample holds many counts of this clonotype. The chain is built from TRBV10-3 and TRBJ1-4; TRBD1 aligns across 7 bases. Germline V gene sequence: CDR1 ENHRY, CDR2 SYGVKD. The CDR3 has 15 amino acids. V lost 7 bases and J lost 5; bases outside the gene matches: 10. DNA of the CDR3: TGTGCCATCAAGCACCCGGGACAGCCAAATGAAAAACTGTTTTTT. This gives the protein CAIKHPGQPNEKLFF.

This clonotype has at least ten counts. This sequence joins TRBV20-1 and TRBJ2-1; TRBD2 agrees at 8 bases. V shed 2 bases, J shed 6 bases, and the junction held 6 bases outside the gene matches. The CDR3 has 14 amino acids. Germline V CDR1 and CDR2: DFQATT, SNEGSKA (reference sequence). The CDR3 nucleotides read TGCAGTGCTAGATCCGCGGGAGGCCGCAATGAGCAGTTCTTC. Translation gives CSARSAGGRNEQFF.

This clonotype was recorded at least ten times. The CDR3 coding sequence is TGCGCCAGCAGCTCGAGGCCGGATTCCTACGAGCAGTACTTC. Amino acid sequence: CASSSRPDSYEQYF. This rearrangement joins TRBV5-1 to TRBJ2-7; unclear D gene. Germline CDR1 and CDR2: SGHRS and YFSETQ. The CDR3 has 14 residues. V was cut by 3 bases and J by 1 base, with 11 bases left in between.

This clonotype has at least ten counts. The chain employs TRBV12-3 or TRBV12-4 and TRBJ2-5, with D perhaps matching TRBD1 (5 bases). Trimming took off 1 base at V and 3 bases at J, with 6 bases between the two ends. The CDR3 totals 13 residues. The CDR3 nucleotides are TGTGCCAGCAGTTTAGGACAGAAAGAGACCCAGTACTTC. Its translation: CASSLGQKETQYF.

This clonotype was observed many times. The chain combines TRBV20-1 with TRBJ1-2; D is ambiguous. This CDR3 has 12 residues. The germline V and J ends were trimmed by 5 bases and 4 bases, with 11 bases remaining between them. CDR1 DFQATT and CDR2 SNEGSKA come from the germline V gene (reference sequence). DNA for the CDR3: TGCAGTGCTCACCCTCCGGGCTATGGCTACACCTTC. Translation gives CSAHPPGYGYTF.

There are many counts of this clonotype. The chain couples TRBV13 to TRBJ2-7, with D maybe TRBD2 (6 bases). The length of the CDR3 is 13 residues. V gave up 5 bases and J gave up 5 bases, with 13 bases separating them. Germline CDR1 PRHDT, CDR2 FYEKMQ (reference sequence). The CDR3 DNA sequence: TGTGCCAGCAGCCCTAGCGAGATCCACGAGCAGTACTTC. Protein product: CASSPSEIHEQYF.

The sample holds many counts of this clonotype. The gene calls are TRBV20-1 and TRBJ2-7; 7 nucleotides align to TRBD1. The length of the CDR3 is 13 residues. With 0 bases clipped from V and 3 bases from J, the junction kept 2 bases outside the gene matches. In germline, CDR1 is DFQATT, CDR2 SNEGSKA (reference sequence). Here the CDR3 DNA reads TGCAGTGCTAGAGACGGGACAGTCTACGAGCAGTACTTC. It encodes CSARDGTVYEQYF.

This clonotype was counted at least ten times. The chain is built from TRBV12-5 and TRBJ2-2; D not resolved. Trimming pared 7 bases from V and 1 base from J, leaving 7 bases between. CDR1 is LGHNT and CDR2 is FRNRAP in the germline V gene. The CDR3 contains 13 residues. The CDR3 is CASERRNTGELFF. The CDR3 nucleotides are TGTGCTAGTGAACGGAGGAACACCGGGGAGCTGTTTTTT.

This clonotype was observed at least ten times. This chain's CDR3 is CSAREAGTSGFTDTQYF. The CDR3, as DNA: TGCAGTGCTAGAGAGGCCGGGACTAGCGGTTTCACAGATACGCAGTATTTT. The V call is TRBV20-1, the J call TRBJ2-3, with 11 nucleotides matching TRBD2. CDR1 and CDR2 from the germline V gene are DFQATT and SNEGSKA (reference sequence). The CDR3 has 17 amino acids. Unmatched junction bases numbered 7, after V lost 0 bases and J lost 2 bases.

Ten or more counts support this clonotype. V usage is TRBV28 and J usage is TRBJ2-1; 7 positions match TRBD2. The CDR3 is made up of 16 amino acids. The J segment lost 8 bases and the V segment lost 7 bases, leaving 17 bases of the junction unmatched. CDR1 is MDHEN and CDR2 is SYDVKM in the germline V gene. In nucleotides, the CDR3 is TGTGCCAGCACCCCCCTCGAGGGCGGGAGAGGCGATGAGCAGTTCTTC. It specifies CASTPLEGGRGDEQFF.

There are many counts of this clonotype. Here the CDR3 DNA reads TGCGCCAGCAGCCATCAGGGAGACACTGAAGCTTTCTTT. Encoded protein: CASSHQGDTEAFF. The chain couples TRBV5-1 to TRBJ1-1; perhaps TRBD1 as D (5 bases). The germline V gene encodes CDR1 SGHRS and CDR2 YFSETQ. The CDR3 totals 13 residues. V was pared by 4 bases and J by 3 bases, with 10 bases between.

Turning to this clonotype: A much larger clone lies a single base off, so this may be a read error. The chain couples TRBV6-2 or TRBV6-3 to TRBJ2-2; possibly TRBD2 for D (6 bases). The V gene's germline CDR1 is MNHEY and CDR2 SVGEGT. Trimming pared 11 bases from V and 5 bases from J, leaving 18 bases between. This CDR3 has 14 residues. In nucleotides, the CDR3 is TGTGCCGCACGACTAACGGGAGAAACCGGGGAGCTGTTTTTT. This gives the protein CAARLTGETGELFF.